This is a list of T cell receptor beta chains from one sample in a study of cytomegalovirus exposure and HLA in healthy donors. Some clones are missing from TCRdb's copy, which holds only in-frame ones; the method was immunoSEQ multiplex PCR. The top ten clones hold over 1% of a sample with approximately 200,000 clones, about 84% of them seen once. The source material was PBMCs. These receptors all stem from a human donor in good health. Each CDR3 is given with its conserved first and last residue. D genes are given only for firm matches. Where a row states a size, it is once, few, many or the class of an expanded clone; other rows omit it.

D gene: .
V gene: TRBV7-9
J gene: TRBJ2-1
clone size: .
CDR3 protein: CASSPAGTSFLDEQFF
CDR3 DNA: TGTGCCAGCAGCCCCGCCGGGACATCATTCTTGGATGAGCAGTTCTTC

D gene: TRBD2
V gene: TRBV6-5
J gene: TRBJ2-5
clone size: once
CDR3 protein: CASSSGGRAGETQYF
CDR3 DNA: TGTGCCAGCAGTTCCGGCGGGAGGGCCGGGGAGACCCAGTACTTC

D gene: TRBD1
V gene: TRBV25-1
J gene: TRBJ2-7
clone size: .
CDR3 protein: CASSDPDRVDEQYF
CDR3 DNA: TGTGCCAGCAGTGATCCAGACAGGGTCGACGAGCAGTACTTC

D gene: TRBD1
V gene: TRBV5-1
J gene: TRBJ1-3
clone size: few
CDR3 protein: CASSRKAGQGQTGNTIYF
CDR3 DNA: TGCGCCAGCAGCCGAAAAGCGGGACAGGGGCAAACTGGAAACACCATATATTTT

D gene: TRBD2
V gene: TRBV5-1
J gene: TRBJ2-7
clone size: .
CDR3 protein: CASRPAPGGRSYEQYF
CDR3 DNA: TGCGCCAGCAGGCCAGCTCCGGGAGGCAGATCTTACGAGCAGTACTTC

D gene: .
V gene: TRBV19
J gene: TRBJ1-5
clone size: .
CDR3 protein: CASSISTGRDNQPQHF
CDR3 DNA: TGTGCCAGTAGTATAAGTACAGGGCGTGACAATCAGCCCCAGCATTTT

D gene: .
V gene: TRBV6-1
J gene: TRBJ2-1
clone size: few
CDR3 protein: CASSIARSYNEQFF
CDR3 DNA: TGTGCCAGCAGTATAGCGAGATCCTACAATGAGCAGTTCTTC

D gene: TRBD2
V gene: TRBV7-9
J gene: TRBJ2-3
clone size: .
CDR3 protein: CASSLGLGEGRVDTQYF
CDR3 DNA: TGTGCCAGCAGCTTAGGGCTGGGGGAGGGCCGTGTAGATACGCAGTATTTT

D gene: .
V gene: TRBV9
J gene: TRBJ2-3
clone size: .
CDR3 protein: CASSALGGTDTQYF
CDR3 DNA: TGTGCCAGCAGCGCCCTCGGAGGGACAGATACGCAGTATTTT

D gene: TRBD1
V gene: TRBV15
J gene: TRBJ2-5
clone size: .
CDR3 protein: CATSTGHSETQYF
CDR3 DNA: TGTGCCACTTCGACAGGGCATAGTGAGACCCAGTACTTC

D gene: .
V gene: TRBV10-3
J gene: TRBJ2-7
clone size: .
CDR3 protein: CAISESAPYEQYF
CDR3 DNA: TGTGCCATCAGTGAGTCAGCCCCCTACGAGCAGTACTTC

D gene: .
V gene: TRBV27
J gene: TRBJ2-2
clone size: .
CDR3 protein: CASSKIPGLGQEAGELFF
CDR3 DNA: TGTGCCAGCAGTAAGATTCCGGGACTGGGGCAGGAGGCCGGGGAGCTGTTTTTT

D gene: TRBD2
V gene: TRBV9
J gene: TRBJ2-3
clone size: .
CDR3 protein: CASSARLAGEADTQYF
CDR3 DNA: TGTGCCAGCAGCGCCAGACTAGCGGGAGAGGCAGATACGCAGTATTTT

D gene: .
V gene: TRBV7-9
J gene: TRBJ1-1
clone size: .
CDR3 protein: CASSFQGINTEAFF
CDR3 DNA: TGTGCCAGCAGCTTCCAGGGGATCAACACTGAAGCTTTCTTT

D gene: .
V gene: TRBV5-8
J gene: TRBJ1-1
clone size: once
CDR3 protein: CASSYRPGNTEAFF
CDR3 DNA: TGTGCCAGCAGTTACCGACCAGGGAACACTGAAGCTTTCTTT

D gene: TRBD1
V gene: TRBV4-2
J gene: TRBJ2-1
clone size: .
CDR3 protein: CASSQQLDSRDRGYNEQFF
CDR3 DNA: TGTGCCAGCAGCCAACAACTCGATTCGAGGGACAGGGGGTACAATGAGCAGTTCTTC

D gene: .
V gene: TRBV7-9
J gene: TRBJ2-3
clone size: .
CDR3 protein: CSSSLLAFGTDTQYF
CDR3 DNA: TGTTCCAGCAGCTTATTAGCGTTCGGCACAGATACGCAGTATTTT

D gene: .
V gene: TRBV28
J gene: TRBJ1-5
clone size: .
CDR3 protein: CASSTSQGWENQPQHF
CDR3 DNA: TGTGCCAGCAGTACCTCTCAGGGGTGGGAGAATCAGCCCCAGCATTTT

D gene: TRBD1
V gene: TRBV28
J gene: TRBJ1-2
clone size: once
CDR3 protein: CASSLFGTGNYGYTF
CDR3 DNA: TGTGCCAGCAGTTTATTCGGGACAGGGAACTATGGCTACACCTTC

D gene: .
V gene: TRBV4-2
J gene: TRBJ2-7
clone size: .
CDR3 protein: CASSLLPAESYEQYF
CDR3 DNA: TGTGCCAGCAGCCTGTTGCCAGCGGAATCCTACGAGCAGTACTTC

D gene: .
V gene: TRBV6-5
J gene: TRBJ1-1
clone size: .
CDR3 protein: CASSPGQLNTEAFF
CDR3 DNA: TGTGCCAGCAGCCCCGGACAGTTGAACACTGAAGCTTTCTTT

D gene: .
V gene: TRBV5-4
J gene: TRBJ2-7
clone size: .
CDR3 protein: CASSKAGGNEQYF
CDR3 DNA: TGTGCCAGCAGCAAGGCGGGCGGGAACGAGCAGTACTTC

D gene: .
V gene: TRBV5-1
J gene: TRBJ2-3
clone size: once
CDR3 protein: CASSFGQSQAQYF
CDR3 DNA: TGCGCCAGCAGCTTCGGACAGAGCCAGGCGCAGTATTTT

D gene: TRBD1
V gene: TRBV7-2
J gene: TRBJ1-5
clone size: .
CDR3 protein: CASSWDRDQPQHF
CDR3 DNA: TGTGCCAGCAGTTGGGACAGGGATCAGCCCCAGCATTTT